These T cell receptor beta chains were read from a single sample in a study of OX40 agonist ivuxolimab in advanced cancers. The table came from immunoSEQ multiplex PCR; TCRdb's copy has only in-frame clones and leaves some out. In the table there are about 41,000 clones, about 87% of which are singletons. The sample here was CD4+ or CD8+ T cells sorted from blood, taken in a trial of the OX40 agonist ivuxolimab. All receptors come from an adult with an advanced solid tumor such as melanoma, head and neck, liver or kidney cancer. CDR3s leave out the opening cysteine and the closing phenylalanine or tryptophan. A row's size may be missing; if present it is once, few, many or a size class.

j_call: TRBJ2-1; v_call: TRBV6-5; cdr3_length: 12; clone_size: .; cdr3_aa: ASSVDRGLNEQF
j_call: TRBJ1-2; v_call: TRBV28; cdr3_length: 10; clone_size: .; cdr3_aa: ASLLGGWGYT
j_call: TRBJ1-4; v_call: TRBV2; cdr3_length: 14; clone_size: .; cdr3_aa: ASSSGSARGYEKLF
j_call: TRBJ1-2; v_call: TRBV28; cdr3_length: 12; clone_size: .; cdr3_aa: ATRTALGHDGYT
j_call: TRBJ2-2; v_call: TRBV25-1; cdr3_length: 13; clone_size: .; cdr3_aa: ASSEYRGATGELF
j_call: TRBJ2-7; v_call: TRBV6-6; cdr3_length: 12; clone_size: .; cdr3_aa: ASRPGQGSQEQY
j_call: TRBJ1-5; v_call: TRBV19; cdr3_length: 14; clone_size: .; cdr3_aa: ASSLLAGQGRQPQH
j_call: TRBJ2-2; v_call: TRBV7-2; cdr3_length: 16; clone_size: once; cdr3_aa: ASSPGLAGGPGTGELF
j_call: TRBJ1-4; v_call: TRBV7-8; cdr3_length: 16; clone_size: .; cdr3_aa: ASSPVAPGWGFNEKLF
j_call: TRBJ2-1; v_call: TRBV7-8; cdr3_length: 10; clone_size: .; cdr3_aa: ASSFAANEQF
j_call: TRBJ1-2; v_call: TRBV7-8; cdr3_length: 12; clone_size: .; cdr3_aa: ASSLEGQTYGYT
j_call: TRBJ1-5; v_call: TRBV10-3; cdr3_length: 11; clone_size: .; cdr3_aa: AISSSGNQPQH
j_call: TRBJ2-7; v_call: TRBV5-4; cdr3_length: 12; clone_size: once; cdr3_aa: ASSLSMSSYEQY
j_call: TRBJ1-2; v_call: TRBV19; cdr3_length: 12; clone_size: .; cdr3_aa: ASSADRELGGYT
j_call: TRBJ2-7; v_call: TRBV13; cdr3_length: 11; clone_size: .; cdr3_aa: ASSPSGSYGQY
j_call: TRBJ1-2; v_call: TRBV19; cdr3_length: 10; clone_size: .; cdr3_aa: ASSDRDYGYT
j_call: TRBJ1-1; v_call: TRBV10-3; cdr3_length: 10; clone_size: few; cdr3_aa: AIRQGSTEAF
j_call: TRBJ1-5; v_call: TRBV7-9; cdr3_length: 10; clone_size: .; cdr3_aa: ASSSQAQPQH
j_call: TRBJ1-2; v_call: TRBV27; cdr3_length: 15; clone_size: .; cdr3_aa: ASSLSFYPEGTYGYT
j_call: TRBJ1-2; v_call: TRBV28; cdr3_length: 13; clone_size: .; cdr3_aa: ASILDAGRGYGYT
j_call: TRBJ2-1; v_call: TRBV10-2; cdr3_length: 13; clone_size: .; cdr3_aa: ASRILSSSYNEQF
j_call: TRBJ2-5; v_call: TRBV25-1; cdr3_length: 13; clone_size: .; cdr3_aa: ASSAPQVPQKTQY
j_call: TRBJ2-1; v_call: TRBV28; cdr3_length: 15; clone_size: .; cdr3_aa: ASSSPGVAGGPGEQF
j_call: TRBJ2-4; v_call: TRBV19; cdr3_length: 14; clone_size: .; cdr3_aa: ASSIGRGLAKNIQY
j_call: TRBJ1-2; v_call: TRBV6-6; cdr3_length: 11; clone_size: .; cdr3_aa: ASRYPGWEGYT
j_call: TRBJ1-1; v_call: TRBV11-2; cdr3_length: 10; clone_size: .; cdr3_aa: ASSLGLTEAF
j_call: TRBJ2-7; v_call: TRBV11-2; cdr3_length: 11; clone_size: .; cdr3_aa: ASGNAAPYEQY
j_call: TRBJ2-6; v_call: TRBV6-5; cdr3_length: 12; clone_size: few; cdr3_aa: ASSSGVGANVLT
j_call: TRBJ2-7; v_call: TRBV7-9; cdr3_length: 12; clone_size: .; cdr3_aa: ASSLAQSFYEQY
j_call: TRBJ2-1; v_call: TRBV5-1; cdr3_length: 11; clone_size: .; cdr3_aa: ASSLNRGGEQF
j_call: TRBJ2-5; v_call: TRBV11-2; cdr3_length: 14; clone_size: .; cdr3_aa: ASSLDLTGRQETQY
j_call: TRBJ1-2; v_call: TRBV10-2; cdr3_length: 10; clone_size: .; cdr3_aa: ASSEPDEDYT
j_call: TRBJ1-2; v_call: TRBV6-1; cdr3_length: 14; clone_size: once; cdr3_aa: ASSEVIGRMEDGYT
j_call: TRBJ1-6; v_call: TRBV30; cdr3_length: 10; clone_size: .; cdr3_aa: AWGRRYSPLH